The 24 T cell receptor beta chains in this list originate from one sample, sequenced in a study of shared clonotypes between healthy human individuals. Method: immunoSEQ multiplex PCR; TCRdb's copy keeps in-frame clones and lacks some. The sample shows around 750,000 clones, about 74% of them seen only once. Sequenced input: memory CD4+ T cells sorted from blood. Noted subset: CD45RA-negative fraction. Receptors originate from a woman aged 25 to 39 in good health.

The genes are TRBV10-1 and TRBJ2-7; tentative D call: TRBD2 (6 bases). The germline CDR1 and CDR2 sequences are WNHNN and SYGVQD (reference sequence). This CDR3 region has 12 residues. V dropped 4 bases and J dropped 2 bases, with 6 bases sitting between them. The CDR3 loop is CASSAGAYEQYF. As DNA, the CDR3 is TGCGCCAGCAGTGCGGGAGCCTACGAGCAGTACTTC.

This clone has a handful of counts. Other nucleotide sequences from this sample produce the same CDR3. The chain joins TRBV7-2 to TRBJ1-2; 7 bases match TRBD1. The CDR3 consists of 14 residues. Looked up from germline, CDR1 is SGHTA and CDR2 is FQGNSA. V lost 5 bases, J lost 4 bases, and 7 bases stayed unmatched. The CDR3 protein is CASSPQRDSYGYTF. In DNA form, the CDR3 reads TGTGCCAGCAGCCCACAGCGGGACAGCTATGGCTACACCTTC.

This chain joins TRBV4-1 and TRBJ2-3; 9 positions match TRBD2. The germline CDR1 and CDR2 sequences are MGHRA and YSYEKL. This CDR3 contains 18 residues. The ends lost 6 bases at V and 5 bases at J; junction bases unmatched: 18. The CDR3 protein is CASSHRPGEAGGQDTQYF. The CDR3 region has the DNA TGCGCCAGCAGTCATCGGCCTGGGGAAGCGGGAGGTCAAGATACGCAGTATTTT.

Notes on this clone: The sample holds other DNA sequences that translate to the same CDR3. The chain recombines TRBV27 with TRBJ2-7; the D is unclear. V lost 0 bases, J lost 2 bases, and 11 bases lay in between. Germline V gene data show CDR1 as MNHEY and CDR2 as SMNVEV (reference sequence). The CDR3 is made up of 15 amino acids. The CDR3: CASSLSRGATYEQYF. DNA for the CDR3: TGTGCCAGCAGTTTATCCCGAGGCGCTACCTACGAGCAGTACTTC.

This clone has a single count. V gene TRBV5-4 combines with J gene TRBJ2-7; the match to TRBD2 covers 7 bases. The CDR3 covers 14 residues. Unmatched junction bases numbered 6, after V lost 4 bases and J lost 2 bases. CDR1 and CDR2 from the germline V gene are SGHNT and YYREEE (reference sequence). The CDR3 sequence: CASSEKRGTYEQYF. In DNA, the CDR3 is TGTGCCAGCAGCGAGAAGCGGGGAACCTACGAGCAGTACTTC.

This chain links TRBV15 with TRBJ1-1; unclear D gene. Germline-derived CDR1 and CDR2 are LNHNV and YYDKDF (reference sequence). This CDR3 is 14 amino acids long. Trimming cost V 5 bases and J 1 base, with 11 bases left between them. In nucleotides, the CDR3 is TGTGCCACCAGCTACGGATCGGGGAACACTGAAGCTTTCTTT. This translates into CATSYGSGNTEAFF.

The V and J genes are TRBV29-1 and TRBJ1-2; D is possibly TRBD1 (5 bases). The CDR3 is made up of 13 amino acids. V dropped 4 bases and J dropped 4 bases, with 13 bases sitting between them. Germline CDR1 is SQVTM and CDR2 is ANQGSEA. CDR3 region: CSVGLRDPYGYTF. CDR3 nucleotides: TGCAGCGTTGGATTACGGGACCCCTATGGCTACACCTTC.

The sample holds one count of this clone. The chain has TRBV6-5 and TRBJ1-2; 7 positions agree with TRBD1. The CDR3 contains 16 residues. The V gene's germline CDR1 is MNHEY and CDR2 SVGAGI. V shed 2 bases, J shed 0 bases, and the junction held 6 bases outside the gene matches. The CDR3 loop reads CASSYERDRTNYGYTF. The CDR3 bases are TGTGCCAGCAGTTACGAAAGGGACAGAACTAACTATGGCTACACCTTC.

This chain links TRBV20-1 with TRBJ2-7; no clear D. This CDR3 has 10 residues. The V end was cut by 6 bases, the J end by 7 bases, with 10 bases between. The germline V gene encodes CDR1 DFQATT and CDR2 SNEGSKA (reference sequence). CDR3 loop: CSAWREEQYF. The DNA for the CDR3 is TGCAGTGCCTGGCGTGAGGAGCAGTACTTC.

This chain uses TRBV7-9 with TRBJ2-7, with a possible D match to TRBD2 (6 bases). Germline values: CDR1 SEHNR, CDR2 FQNEAQ (reference sequence). Trimming took 1 base from V and 2 from J, leaving 12 bases between them. This CDR3 region has 15 residues. This CDR3 reads CASSLGAGRAYEQYF. The CDR3 nucleotides read TGTGCCAGCAGCTTAGGCGCGGGGCGGGCCTACGAGCAGTACTTC. Complete variable domain (other parts from reference TRBV7-9 and TRBJ2-7): DTGVSQNPRHKITKRGQNVTFRCDPISEHNRLYWYRQTLGQGPEFLTYFQNEAQLEKSRLLSDRFSAERPKGSFSTLEIQRTEQGDSAMYLCASSLGAGRAYEQYFGPGTRLTVT.

The chain links TRBV2 to TRBJ1-5, with a tentative D call TRBD1 (5 bases). The CDR3 loop spans 14 amino acids. Looked up from germline, CDR1 is SNHLY and CDR2 is FYNNEI. V gave up 2 bases and J gave up 7 bases, with 12 bases separating them. The CDR3 nucleotides are TGTGCCAGCAGTGAAAACCCAGGGACGCAGCCCCAGCATTTT. Its protein product is CASSENPGTQPQHF.

This chain joins TRBV11-2 and TRBJ1-1, with D tentatively TRBD1 (6 bases). The germline V gene encodes CDR1 SGHAT and CDR2 FQNNGV. The CDR3 extends over 14 amino acids. V shed 4 bases and J shed 3 bases, with 12 bases lying between them. The CDR3 sequence: CASSSSGGHTEAFF. In nucleotides, the CDR3 is TGTGCCAGCAGCTCTTCTGGGGGGCACACTGAAGCTTTCTTT. The full variable domain, completed using reference TRBV11-2 and TRBJ1-1, is EAGVAQSPRYKIIEKRQSVAFWCNPISGHATLYWYQQILGQGPKLLIQFQNNGVVDDSQLPKDRFSAERLKGVDSTLKIQPAKLEDSAVYLCASSSSGGHTEAFFGQGTRLTVV.

In this sample, this clone turned up once. Here the CDR3 DNA reads TGTGCCAGCAGCCTTAGACAGGAACCCGGGGAGCTGTTTTTT. Translating it yields CASSLRQEPGELFF. This chain links TRBV7-6 with TRBJ2-2; possible D gene TRBD1, 6 bases. With 5 bases removed from V and 6 bases from J, the gap between germline ends came to 13 bases. Germline CDR1 reads SGHVS; CDR2 reads FNYEAQ. The CDR3 extends over 14 amino acids.

The rearrangement joins TRBV4-1 to TRBJ2-7, with 10 bases lining up with TRBD2. Germline V gene sequence: CDR1 MGHRA, CDR2 YSYEKL. J was trimmed by 1 base and V by 3 bases; bases with no gene match: 9. CDR3 length: 17 amino acids. The DNA for the CDR3 is TGCGCCAGCAGCCAGCCTTTGGGACTAGCGTATTCCTACGAGCAGTACTTC. It yields the protein CASSQPLGLAYSYEQYF.

The gene calls are TRBV4-1 and TRBJ1-4; the D is unclear. Germline CDR1 is MGHRA and CDR2 is YSYEKL. The V end was cut by 1 base, the J end by 8 bases, with 14 bases between. The CDR3 totals 15 residues. Here the CDR3 DNA reads TGCGCCAGCAGCCAAGTCTGGCGGCACGTAGAAAAACTGTTTTTT. Encoded protein: CASSQVWRHVEKLFF.

This clone has a handful of counts. The chain employs TRBV6-6 and TRBJ1-5; D may be TRBD1 (5 bases). Per the germline V gene, CDR1 is MNHNY and CDR2 is SVGAGI (reference sequence). The V end was cut by 3 bases, the J end by 7 bases, with 19 bases between. This CDR3 has 16 amino acids. The CDR3 coding sequence is TGTGCCAGCAGTTATTGGGGGAGCGGGGTTGAACAGCCCCAGCATTTT. Encoded protein: CASSYWGSGVEQPQHF.

This chain uses TRBV6-6 with TRBJ2-5; 14 positions agree with TRBD2. Trimming cost V 5 bases and J 5 bases; bases outside gene matches: 4. The CDR3 runs to 15 residues. CDR1 is MNHNY and CDR2 is SVGAGI in the germline V gene (reference sequence). In DNA, the CDR3 is TGTGCCAGCAGTCCCGGGACTAGCGGGAGTGAGACCCAGTACTTC. Translation: CASSPGTSGSETQYF.

The V gene is TRBV6-1, the J gene TRBJ2-1; D is undetermined. Per the germline V gene, CDR1 is MNHNS and CDR2 is SASEGT. The CDR3 is 14 amino acids. The V end was cut by 6 bases, the J end by 0 bases, with 9 bases between. The CDR3 coding sequence is TGTGCCAGCAGGGACGTAAGCTCCTACAATGAGCAGTTCTTC. It specifies CASRDVSSYNEQFF.

The V gene is TRBV2, the J gene TRBJ2-7, with D maybe TRBD2 (6 bases). CDR1 and CDR2 from the germline V gene are SNHLY and FYNNEI. This CDR3 has 14 residues. Trimming shortened V by 7 bases and J by 2 bases, and 15 bases separated the two germline ends. DNA of the CDR3: TGTGCCAGCATGTGGACGGAGGGAACCTACGAGCAGTACTTC. This sequence encodes CASMWTEGTYEQYF.

The genes are TRBV10-3 and TRBJ2-7; TRBD1 is a possible D gene (6 bases). The ends were cut back, 6 bases at V and 8 bases at J, with 14 bases in the middle. Germline CDR1 is ENHRY and CDR2 is SYGVKD. There are 12 residues in the CDR3. CDR3 in amino acids: CAIRESTGKQYF. Here the CDR3 DNA reads TGTGCCATCAGAGAATCGACAGGCAAGCAGTACTTC.

This chain joins TRBV5-6 and TRBJ2-7; the D gene is possibly TRBD2 (5 bases). V lost 1 base and J lost 4, with 12 bases in between. The CDR3 contains 14 residues. Germline V lookup: CDR1 SGHDT, CDR2 YYEEEE. The DNA for the CDR3 is TGTGCCAGCAGCTTGTCGGGAATTCGGTACGAGCAGTACTTC. This sequence encodes CASSLSGIRYEQYF.

The V call is TRBV7-9, the J call TRBJ2-3, with D tentatively TRBD1 (6 bases). This CDR3 has 17 amino acids. CDR1 is SEHNR, CDR2 FQNEAQ, per germline (reference sequence). V was cut by 2 bases and J by 0 bases, with 15 bases left in between. The DNA of the CDR3 is TGTGCCAGCAGCTTACCCGGACAGATCCCTAGCACAGATACGCAGTATTTT. This codes for CASSLPGQIPSTDTQYF.

The chain joins TRBV7-9 to TRBJ2-7, with D unresolved. Deletions cut 2 bases from V and 5 bases from J, with 13 bases between. The germline gives CDR1 SEHNR, CDR2 FQNEAQ (reference sequence). The CDR3 runs 14 residues. The CDR3 bases are TGTGCCAGCAGCTTATTCGTAAGCTGGGACGAGCAGTACTTC. As protein: CASSLFVSWDEQYF.

This sequence joins TRBV11-3 and TRBJ2-1, with D perhaps TRBD1 (5 bases). Deletions cut 6 bases from V and 2 bases from J, with 14 bases between. In germline, CDR1 is SGHNT, CDR2 YENEEA. The CDR3 loop spans 15 amino acids. In DNA form, the CDR3 reads TGTGCCAGCAGTGGGGCCCTGGTGCCCTACAATGAGCAGTTCTTC. This gives the protein CASSGALVPYNEQFF. Full variable domain (missing parts from reference TRBV11-3 and TRBJ2-1): EAGVVQSPRYKIIEKKQPVAFWCNPISGHNTLYWYLQNLGQGPELLIRYENEEAVDDSQLPKDRFSAERLKGVDSTLKIQPAELGDSAVYLCASSGALVPYNEQFFGPGTRLTVL.